This T cell receptor (beta chain) was documented in a study of blood T cell repertoires in COVID-19. On the study more broadly: Researchers got acute and convalescent COVID-19 samples from the United States, Italy and Spain. The analysed material was cDNA or gDNA that came from T cells, B-cell-depleted T cells, or PBMCs.

Authors' analysis steps: Reference gene primers were amplified, and this amplification served to estimate nucleated cell counts. Assay: immunoSEQ multiplex PCR; the TCRdb copy retains only in-frame clones and omits some. Clone size and the V and J calls come from that table; the DNA yielded D and trimming. In the table there are around 250,000 clones, 88% of which are singletons. This clone was recorded only once. This CDR3 has 17 residues. CDR1 SGHDN and CDR2 FVKESK come from the germline V gene. The trim removed 0 bases at V and 0 bases at J, leaving 4 bases unmatched. This sequence was found in a human donor in a cohort sampled during active COVID-19. The material sequenced was peripheral blood. J is TRBJ2-3 and V is TRBV14; 9 bases align to TRBD2. The CDR3 nucleotides read TGTGCCAGCAGCCAAGATTTAGCGGGAGCCAGCACAGATACGCAGTATTTT. Translated, it gives CASSQDLAGASTDTQYF.